This TCR beta chain was retrieved from a study of long-term antiretroviral therapy in people with HIV. On this clone itself: As yet, its antigen is unknown.

General study findings and limits: HIV repertoires covered narrower CDR3 length ranges than controls did. The blood, collected between about 2003 and 2017, was possibly taken under older ART regimens. Upon ART, diversity increased but remained lower than transplant donor controls.

At survey level, the immunoSEQ assay was run in its v3.0 version. Libraries were prepared by immunoSEQ multiplex PCR; TCRdb keeps only in-frame clonotypes and omits some of them. The sample has 15,000 to 20,000 clones, around 94% seen once. V was trimmed by 6 bases and J by 2 bases, leaving 14 bases between them. Germline CDR1 is ENHRY and CDR2 is SYGVKD. This CDR3 is 14 amino acids long. The chain combines TRBV10-3 with TRBJ2-7; D may match TRBD1 or TRBD2 (5 bases each). The starting material was unsorted PBMCs, obtained 6 to 6.5 years after starting antiretroviral therapy. The receptor comes from a woman in her forties or fifties with HIV. In DNA form, the CDR3 reads TGTGCCATCAGGGGGTCCGGGACCCCCTACGAGCAGTACTTC. Amino acid sequence: CAIRGSGTPYEQYF.